The following is a T cell receptor beta chain sequence with its context. Sequenced by immunoSEQ multiplex PCR; TCRdb stores in-frame clones only, minus some. This table holds 150,000 to 200,000 clones, around 93% found once. The sample comes from a study of blood T cell repertoires in COVID-19. Looking at the study overall: Material from acute and convalescent COVID-19 was sourced from the United States, Italy and Spain. PBMCs, B-cell-depleted T cells, or T cells were the source of the cDNA or gDNA that made up the material.

V was shortened by 2 bases and J by 0 bases, with 8 bases between the two germline ends. Germline lookup yields CDR1 SGHTA and CDR2 FQGTGA. The CDR3 contains 15 residues. The chain couples TRBV7-3 to TRBJ2-1; unclear D gene. The sample consisted of peripheral blood. This clonotype originated in a man aged 25-40 years with COVID-19, enrolled during active disease. Here the CDR3 DNA reads TGTGCCAGCAGCTTAGAGGTTAGCTCCTACAATGAGCAGTTCTTC. This gives the protein CASSLEVSSYNEQFF.